The T cell receptor (beta chain) under discussion was sequenced for a study of T cell responses to AZD1222 COVID-19 vaccine. Regarding the study as a whole: All repertoire sampling was performed exclusively after the peak T cell response. Baseline testing showed seropositivity in only a handful of AZD1222 recipients.

This CDR3 comprises 15 residues. The germline V gene encodes CDR1 SNHLY and CDR2 FYNNEI. The V end lost 6 bases, the J end lost 3 bases, and 12 bases lay between the germline ends. Clones were read by immunoSEQ multiplex PCR, and TCRdb kept only the in-frame ones, dropping some. The profile shows around 140,000 clones, 75% to 95% of them singletons. This clone appeared a single time. What it recognizes is unknown. The chain combines TRBV2 with TRBJ2-6, with a tentative D call TRBD2 (7 bases). This sequence was found in an adult who received the AZD1222 COVID-19 vaccine. The sample consisted of peripheral blood, taken 28 days after the second AZD1222 dose. The CDR3 nucleotides read TGTGCCAGCAGGGGAGGGGGTAGTGGGGCCAACGTCCTGACTTTC. It is translated as CASRGGGSGANVLTF.